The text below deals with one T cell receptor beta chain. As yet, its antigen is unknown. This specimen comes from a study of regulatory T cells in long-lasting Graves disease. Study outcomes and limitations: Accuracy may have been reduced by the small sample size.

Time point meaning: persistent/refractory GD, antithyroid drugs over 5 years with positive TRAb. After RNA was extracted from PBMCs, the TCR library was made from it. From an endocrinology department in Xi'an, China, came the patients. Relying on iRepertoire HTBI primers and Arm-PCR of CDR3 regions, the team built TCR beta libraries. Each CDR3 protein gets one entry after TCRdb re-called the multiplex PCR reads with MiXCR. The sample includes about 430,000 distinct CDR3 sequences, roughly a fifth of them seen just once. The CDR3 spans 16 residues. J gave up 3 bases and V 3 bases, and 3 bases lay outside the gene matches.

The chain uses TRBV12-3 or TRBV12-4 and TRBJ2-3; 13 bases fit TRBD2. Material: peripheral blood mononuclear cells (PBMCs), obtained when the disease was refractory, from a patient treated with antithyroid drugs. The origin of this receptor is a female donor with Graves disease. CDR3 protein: CASSLSTSGRTDTQYF. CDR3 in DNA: TGTGCCAGCAGTTTGTCGACTAGCGGGAGGACAGATACGCAGTATTTT.